The sample holds many counts of the clone carrying this TCR beta chain. At one of its ends the junction is not consistent with the germline gene, which may arise from a read error. The CDR3 is 14 amino acids. Germline CDR1 SGHRS, CDR2 YFSETQ. Sample-barcoded 5' priming and a J-beta primer mix drove a second PCR of roughly 6 to 12 cycles. Carrying 12 random nucleotides, a template-switch adaptor labeled each individual cDNA molecule. TCRdb re-derived calls from the 5' RACE reads in MiXCR, one entry per CDR3 protein. Here the sample spans about 1.7 million distinct CDR3 sequences, roughly 27% being singletons. These data come from a study of blood T cells in healthy people across ages.

The origin of this receptor is a woman in her twenties or thirties in good health. This chain uses TRBV5-1 with TRBJ2-1; TRBD1 is a possible D gene (7 bases). Source material: blood. CDR3 coding DNA: TGTGCCAGCAGCTTGGCGGGACAGTACAATGAGCAGTTCTTC. Protein product: CASSLAGQYNEQFF.